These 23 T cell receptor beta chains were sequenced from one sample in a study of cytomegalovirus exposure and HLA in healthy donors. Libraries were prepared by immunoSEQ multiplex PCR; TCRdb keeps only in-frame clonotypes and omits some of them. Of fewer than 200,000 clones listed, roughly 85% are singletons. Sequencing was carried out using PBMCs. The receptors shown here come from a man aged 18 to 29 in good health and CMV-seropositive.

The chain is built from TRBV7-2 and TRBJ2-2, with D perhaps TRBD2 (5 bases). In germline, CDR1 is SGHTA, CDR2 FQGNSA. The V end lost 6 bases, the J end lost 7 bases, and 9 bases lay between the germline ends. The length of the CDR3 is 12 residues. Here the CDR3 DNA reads TGTGCCAGCAGGAGCGAGGGCGGGGAGCTGTTTTTT. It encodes CASRSEGGELFF.

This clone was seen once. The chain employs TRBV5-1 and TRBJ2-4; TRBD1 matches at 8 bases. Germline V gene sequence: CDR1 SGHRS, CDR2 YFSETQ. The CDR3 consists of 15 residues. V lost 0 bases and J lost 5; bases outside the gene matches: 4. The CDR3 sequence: CASSLAGGAQNIQYF. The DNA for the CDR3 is TGCGCCAGCAGCTTGGCAGGGGGCGCACAAAACATTCAGTACTTC.

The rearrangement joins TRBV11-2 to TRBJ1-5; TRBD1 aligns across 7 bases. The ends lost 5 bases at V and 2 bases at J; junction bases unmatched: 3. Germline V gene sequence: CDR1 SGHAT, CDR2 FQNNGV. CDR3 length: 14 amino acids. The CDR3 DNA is TGTGCCAGCAGCCGACAGGGCGGCAATCAGCCCCAGCATTTT. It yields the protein CASSRQGGNQPQHF.

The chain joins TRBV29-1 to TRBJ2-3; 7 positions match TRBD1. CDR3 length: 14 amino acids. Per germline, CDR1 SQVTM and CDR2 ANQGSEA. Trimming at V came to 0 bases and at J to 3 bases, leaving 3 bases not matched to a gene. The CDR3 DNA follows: TGCAGCGTTGAAGAACAGGGGCAGACAGATACGCAGTATTTT. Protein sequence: CSVEEQGQTDTQYF.

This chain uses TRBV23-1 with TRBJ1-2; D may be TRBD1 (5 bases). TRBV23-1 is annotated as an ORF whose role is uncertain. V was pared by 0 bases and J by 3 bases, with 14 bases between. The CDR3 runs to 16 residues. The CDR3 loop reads CASSQSSTRGDYGYTF. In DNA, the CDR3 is TGCGCCAGCAGTCAATCGTCCACACGGGGGGACTATGGCTACACCTTC.

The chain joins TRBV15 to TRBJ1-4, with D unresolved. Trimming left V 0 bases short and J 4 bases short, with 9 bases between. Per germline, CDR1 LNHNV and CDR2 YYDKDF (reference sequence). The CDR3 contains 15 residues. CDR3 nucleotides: TGTGCCACCAGCAGAGATAGCTACCTTAATGAAAAACTGTTTTTT. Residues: CATSRDSYLNEKLFF.

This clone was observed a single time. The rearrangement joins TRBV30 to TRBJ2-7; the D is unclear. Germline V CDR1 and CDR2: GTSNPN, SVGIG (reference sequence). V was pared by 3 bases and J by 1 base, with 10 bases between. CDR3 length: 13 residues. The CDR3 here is CAWSTGQSYEQYF. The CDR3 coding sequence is TGTGCCTGGAGCACTGGGCAATCCTACGAGCAGTACTTC.

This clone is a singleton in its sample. The CDR3 spells CASSSGSGELFF. The DNA for the CDR3 is TGTGCCAGCAGCTCCGGGAGCGGGGAGCTGTTTTTT. The gene calls are TRBV11-2 and TRBJ2-2, with D perhaps TRBD2 (6 bases). The CDR3 covers 12 residues. The V and J ends lost 4 bases and 7 bases respectively, with 7 bases between them. Per germline, CDR1 SGHAT and CDR2 FQNNGV.

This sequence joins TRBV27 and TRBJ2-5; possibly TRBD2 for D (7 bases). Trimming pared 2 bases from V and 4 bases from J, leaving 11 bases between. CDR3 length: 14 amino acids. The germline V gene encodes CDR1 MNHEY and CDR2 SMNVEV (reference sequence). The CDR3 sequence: CASSLNREGETQYF. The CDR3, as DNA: TGTGCCAGCAGTTTAAACAGGGAGGGAGAGACCCAGTACTTC.

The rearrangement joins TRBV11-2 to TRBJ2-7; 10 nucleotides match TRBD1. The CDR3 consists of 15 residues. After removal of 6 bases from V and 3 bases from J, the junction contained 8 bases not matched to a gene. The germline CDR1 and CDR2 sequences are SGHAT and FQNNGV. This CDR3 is CASRIPGQGSYEQYF. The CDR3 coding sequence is TGTGCCAGCAGGATTCCGGGACAGGGGAGCTACGAGCAGTACTTC.

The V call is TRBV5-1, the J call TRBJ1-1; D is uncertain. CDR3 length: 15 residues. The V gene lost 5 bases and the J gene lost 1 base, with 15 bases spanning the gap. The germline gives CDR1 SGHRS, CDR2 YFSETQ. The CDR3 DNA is TGCGCCAGCAGTCTAAGTAATAGCCCGAACACTGAAGCTTTCTTT. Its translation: CASSLSNSPNTEAFF.

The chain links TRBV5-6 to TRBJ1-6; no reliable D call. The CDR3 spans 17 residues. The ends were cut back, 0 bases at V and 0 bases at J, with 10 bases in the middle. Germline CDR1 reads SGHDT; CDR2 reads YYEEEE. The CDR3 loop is CASSLGRVSSYNSPLHF. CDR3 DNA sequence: TGTGCCAGCAGCTTGGGGCGGGTTAGCTCCTATAATTCACCCCTCCACTTT.

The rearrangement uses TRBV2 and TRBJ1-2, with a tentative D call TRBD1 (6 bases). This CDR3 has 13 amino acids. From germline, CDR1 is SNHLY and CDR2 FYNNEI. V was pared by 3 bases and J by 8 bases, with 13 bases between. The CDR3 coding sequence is TGTGCCAGCAGTGAGCAAGGGGGATCCGGCTACACCTTC. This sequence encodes CASSEQGGSGYTF. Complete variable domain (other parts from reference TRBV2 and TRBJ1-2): EPEVTQTPSHQVTQMGQEVILRCVPISNHLYFYWYRQILGQKVEFLVSFYNNEISEKSEIFDDQFSVERPDGSNFTLKIRSTKLEDSAMYFCASSEQGGSGYTFGSGTRLTVV.

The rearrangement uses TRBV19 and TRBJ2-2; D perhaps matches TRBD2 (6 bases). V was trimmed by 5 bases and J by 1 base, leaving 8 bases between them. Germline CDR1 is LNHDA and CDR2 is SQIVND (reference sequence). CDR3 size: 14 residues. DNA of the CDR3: TGTGCCAGTAGTCGGGGAGGGAACACCGGGGAGCTGTTTTTT. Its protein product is CASSRGGNTGELFF.

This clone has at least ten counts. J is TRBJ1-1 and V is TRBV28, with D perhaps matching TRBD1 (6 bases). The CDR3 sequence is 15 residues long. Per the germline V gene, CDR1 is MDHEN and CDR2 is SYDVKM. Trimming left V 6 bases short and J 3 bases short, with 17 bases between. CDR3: CASRAGGRVDTEAFF. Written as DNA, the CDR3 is TGTGCCAGCAGGGCCGGGGGGCGCGTTGACACTGAAGCTTTCTTT.

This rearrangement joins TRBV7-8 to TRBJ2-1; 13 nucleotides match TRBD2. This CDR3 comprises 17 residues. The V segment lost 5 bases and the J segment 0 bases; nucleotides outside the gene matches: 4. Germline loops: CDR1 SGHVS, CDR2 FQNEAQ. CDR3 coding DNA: TGTGCCAGCAGCCTAAGGACTAGCGGGAGCTCCTACAATGAGCAGTTCTTC. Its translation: CASSLRTSGSSYNEQFF.

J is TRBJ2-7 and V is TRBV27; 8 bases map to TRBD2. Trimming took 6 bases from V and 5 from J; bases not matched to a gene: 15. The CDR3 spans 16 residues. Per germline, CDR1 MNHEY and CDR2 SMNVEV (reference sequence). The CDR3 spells CASSPQGERGFDEQYF. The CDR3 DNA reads TGTGCCAGCAGCCCCCAGGGCGAGCGGGGGTTCGACGAGCAGTACTTC.

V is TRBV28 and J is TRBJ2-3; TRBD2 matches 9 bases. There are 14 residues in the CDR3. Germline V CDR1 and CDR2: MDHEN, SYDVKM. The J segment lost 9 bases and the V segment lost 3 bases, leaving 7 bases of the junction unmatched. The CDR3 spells CASSFLAGQGTQYF. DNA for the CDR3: TGTGCCAGCAGTTTTCTAGCGGGGCAGGGCACGCAGTATTTT.

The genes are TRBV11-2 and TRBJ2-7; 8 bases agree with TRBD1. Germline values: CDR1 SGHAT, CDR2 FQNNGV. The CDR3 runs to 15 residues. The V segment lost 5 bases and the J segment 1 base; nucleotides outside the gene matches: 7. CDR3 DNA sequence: TGTGCCAGCAGCCCAGCAGGGGGCCTTTCCTACGAGCAGTACTTC. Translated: CASSPAGGLSYEQYF. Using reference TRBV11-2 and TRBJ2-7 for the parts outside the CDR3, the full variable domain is EAGVAQSPRYKIIEKRQSVAFWCNPISGHATLYWYQQILGQGPKLLIQFQNNGVVDDSQLPKDRFSAERLKGVDSTLKIQPAKLEDSAVYLCASSPAGGLSYEQYFGPGTRLTVT.

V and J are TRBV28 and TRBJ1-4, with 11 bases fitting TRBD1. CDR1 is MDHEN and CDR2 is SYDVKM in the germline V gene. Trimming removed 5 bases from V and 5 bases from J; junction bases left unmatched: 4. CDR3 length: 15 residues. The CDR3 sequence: CASSGQGALNEKLFF. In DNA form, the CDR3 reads TGTGCCAGCAGTGGACAGGGGGCACTAAATGAAAAACTGTTTTTT.

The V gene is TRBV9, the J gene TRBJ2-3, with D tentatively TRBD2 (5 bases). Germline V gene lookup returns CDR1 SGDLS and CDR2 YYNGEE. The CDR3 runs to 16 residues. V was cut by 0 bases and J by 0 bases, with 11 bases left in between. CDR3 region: CASSVATGYSTDTQYF. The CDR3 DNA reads TGTGCCAGCAGCGTAGCTACGGGGTATAGCACAGATACGCAGTATTTT.

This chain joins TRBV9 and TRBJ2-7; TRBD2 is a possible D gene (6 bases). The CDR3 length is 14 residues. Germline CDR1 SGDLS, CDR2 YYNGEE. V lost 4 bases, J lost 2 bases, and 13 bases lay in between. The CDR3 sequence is CASSLTAGPYEQYF. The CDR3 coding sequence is TGTGCCAGCAGCCTTACGGCGGGGCCCTACGAGCAGTACTTC.

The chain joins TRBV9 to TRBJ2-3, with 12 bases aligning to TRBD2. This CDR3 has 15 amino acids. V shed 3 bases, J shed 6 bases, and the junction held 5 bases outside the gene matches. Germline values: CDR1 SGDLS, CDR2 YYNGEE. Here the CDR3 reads CASSALAGGPDTQYF. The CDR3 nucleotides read TGTGCCAGCAGCGCCCTAGCGGGGGGGCCGGATACGCAGTATTTT.